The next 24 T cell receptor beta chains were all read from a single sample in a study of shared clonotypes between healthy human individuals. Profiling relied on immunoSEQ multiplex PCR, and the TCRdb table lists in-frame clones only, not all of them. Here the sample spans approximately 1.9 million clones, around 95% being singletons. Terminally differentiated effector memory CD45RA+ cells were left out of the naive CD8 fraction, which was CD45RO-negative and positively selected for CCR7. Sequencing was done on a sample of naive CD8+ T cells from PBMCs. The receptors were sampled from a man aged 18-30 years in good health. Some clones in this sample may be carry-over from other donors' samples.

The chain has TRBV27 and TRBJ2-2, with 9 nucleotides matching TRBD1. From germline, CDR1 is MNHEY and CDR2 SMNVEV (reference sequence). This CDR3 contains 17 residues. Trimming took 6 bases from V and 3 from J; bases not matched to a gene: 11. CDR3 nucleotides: TGTGCCAGCAGATCCGCGCTCCGGACAGGGGACACCGGGGAGCTGTTTTTT. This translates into CASRSALRTGDTGELFF.

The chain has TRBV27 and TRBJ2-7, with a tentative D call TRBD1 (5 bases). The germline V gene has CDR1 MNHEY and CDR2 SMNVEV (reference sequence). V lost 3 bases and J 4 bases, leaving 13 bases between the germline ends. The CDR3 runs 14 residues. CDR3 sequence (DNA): TGTGCCAGCAGTTTGGTGCAGGGATGGTACGAGCAGTACTTC. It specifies CASSLVQGWYEQYF.

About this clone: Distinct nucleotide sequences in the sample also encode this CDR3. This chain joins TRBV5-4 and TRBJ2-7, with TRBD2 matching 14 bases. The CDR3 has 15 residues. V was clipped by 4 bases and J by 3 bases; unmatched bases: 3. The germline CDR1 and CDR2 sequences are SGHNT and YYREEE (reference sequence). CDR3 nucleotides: TGTGCCAGCAGCAGTGGACTAGCGGGGGGCTACGAGCAGTACTTC. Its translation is CASSSGLAGGYEQYF.

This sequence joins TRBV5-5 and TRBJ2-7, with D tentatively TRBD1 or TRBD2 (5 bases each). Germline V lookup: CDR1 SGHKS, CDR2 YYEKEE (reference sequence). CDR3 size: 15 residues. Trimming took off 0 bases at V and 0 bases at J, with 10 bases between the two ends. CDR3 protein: CASSLGGAPSYEQYF. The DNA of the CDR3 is TGTGCCAGCAGCTTGGGAGGGGCCCCCTCCTACGAGCAGTACTTC. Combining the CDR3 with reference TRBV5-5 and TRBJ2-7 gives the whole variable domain DAGVTQSPTHLIKTRGQQVTLRCSPISGHKSVSWYQQVLGQGPQFIFQYYEKEERGRGNFPDRFSARQFPNYSSELNVNALLLGDSALYLCASSLGGAPSYEQYFGPGTRLTVT.

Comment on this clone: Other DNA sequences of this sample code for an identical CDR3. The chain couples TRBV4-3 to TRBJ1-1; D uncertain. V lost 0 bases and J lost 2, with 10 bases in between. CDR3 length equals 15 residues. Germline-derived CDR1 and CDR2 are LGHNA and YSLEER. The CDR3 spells CASSQDLAGNTEAFF. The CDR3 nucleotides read TGCGCCAGCAGCCAAGATTTGGCAGGAAACACTGAAGCTTTCTTT.

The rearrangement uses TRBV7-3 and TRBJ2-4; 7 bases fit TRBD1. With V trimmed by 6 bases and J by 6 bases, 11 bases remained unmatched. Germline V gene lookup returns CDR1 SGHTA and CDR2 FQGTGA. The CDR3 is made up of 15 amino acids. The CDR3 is CASRVQGPGRNIQYF. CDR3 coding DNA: TGTGCCAGCAGAGTACAGGGGCCGGGGAGAAACATTCAGTACTTC.

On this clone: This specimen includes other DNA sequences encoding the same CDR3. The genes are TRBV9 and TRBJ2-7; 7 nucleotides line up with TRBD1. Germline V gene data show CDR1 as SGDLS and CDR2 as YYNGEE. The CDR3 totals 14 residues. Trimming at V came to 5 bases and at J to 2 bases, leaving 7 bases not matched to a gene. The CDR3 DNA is TGTGCCAGCAGTCCACAGGGGTTGGCCTACGAGCAGTACTTC. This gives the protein CASSPQGLAYEQYF. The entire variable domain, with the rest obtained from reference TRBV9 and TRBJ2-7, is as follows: DSGVTQTPKHLITATGQRVTLRCSPRSGDLSVYWYQQSLDQGLQFLIQYYNGEERAKGNILERFSAQQFPDLHSELNLSSLELGDSALYFCASSPQGLAYEQYFGPGTRLTVT.

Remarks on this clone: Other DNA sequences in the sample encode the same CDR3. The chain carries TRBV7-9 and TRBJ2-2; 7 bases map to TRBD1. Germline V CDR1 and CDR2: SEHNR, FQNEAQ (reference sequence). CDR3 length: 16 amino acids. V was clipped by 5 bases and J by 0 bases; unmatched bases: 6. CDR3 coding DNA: TGTGCCAGCAGCCCCCGGACAGGATCGAACACCGGGGAGCTGTTTTTT. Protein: CASSPRTGSNTGELFF.

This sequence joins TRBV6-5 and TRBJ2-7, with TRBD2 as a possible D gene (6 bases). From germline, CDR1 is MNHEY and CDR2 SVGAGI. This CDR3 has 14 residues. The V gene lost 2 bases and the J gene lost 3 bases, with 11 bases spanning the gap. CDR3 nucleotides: TGTGCCAGCAGTTACGAACCGGGGGTCTACGAGCAGTACTTC. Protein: CASSYEPGVYEQYF.

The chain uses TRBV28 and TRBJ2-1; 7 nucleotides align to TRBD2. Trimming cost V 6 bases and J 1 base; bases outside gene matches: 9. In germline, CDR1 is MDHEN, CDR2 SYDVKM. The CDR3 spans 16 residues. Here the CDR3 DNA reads TGTGCCAGCAGCGCTCGCGGGAGAGGGTCCTACAATGAGCAGTTCTTC. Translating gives CASSARGRGSYNEQFF.

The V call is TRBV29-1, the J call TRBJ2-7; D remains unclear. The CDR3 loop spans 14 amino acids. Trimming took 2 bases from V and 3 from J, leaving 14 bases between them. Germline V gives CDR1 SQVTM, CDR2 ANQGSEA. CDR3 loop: CSVEFVSGSYEQYF. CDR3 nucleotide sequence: TGCAGCGTTGAATTTGTGTCGGGTAGCTACGAGCAGTACTTC.

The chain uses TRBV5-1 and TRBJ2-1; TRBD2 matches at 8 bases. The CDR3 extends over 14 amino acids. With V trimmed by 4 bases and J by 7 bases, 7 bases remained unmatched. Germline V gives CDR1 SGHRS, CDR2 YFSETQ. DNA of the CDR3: TGCGCCAGCAGCCCGGGACTAGAGGTTAATGAGCAGTTCTTC. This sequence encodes CASSPGLEVNEQFF.

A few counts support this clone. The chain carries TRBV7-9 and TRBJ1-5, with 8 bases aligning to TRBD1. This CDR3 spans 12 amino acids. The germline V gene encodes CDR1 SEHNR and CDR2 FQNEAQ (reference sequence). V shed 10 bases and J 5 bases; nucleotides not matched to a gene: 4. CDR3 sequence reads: CATSTGDQPQHF. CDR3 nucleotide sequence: TGTGCCACGTCGACAGGGGATCAGCCCCAGCATTTT.

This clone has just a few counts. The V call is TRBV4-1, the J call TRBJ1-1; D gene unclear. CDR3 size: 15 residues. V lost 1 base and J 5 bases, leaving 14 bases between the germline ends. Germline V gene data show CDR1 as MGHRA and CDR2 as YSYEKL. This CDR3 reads CASSQGGVTRTEAFF. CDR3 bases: TGCGCCAGCAGCCAAGGTGGCGTAACCCGGACTGAAGCTTTCTTT.

The CDR3 loop is CASSTGRPTNAFF. In DNA, the CDR3 is TGTGCCAGTAGTACTGGACGCCCAACTAATGCTTTCTTT. This chain uses TRBV19 with TRBJ1-1; D ambiguous. The CDR3 is made up of 13 amino acids. The V gene lost 4 bases and the J gene lost 11 bases, with 17 bases spanning the gap. In germline, CDR1 is LNHDA, CDR2 SQIVND (reference sequence).

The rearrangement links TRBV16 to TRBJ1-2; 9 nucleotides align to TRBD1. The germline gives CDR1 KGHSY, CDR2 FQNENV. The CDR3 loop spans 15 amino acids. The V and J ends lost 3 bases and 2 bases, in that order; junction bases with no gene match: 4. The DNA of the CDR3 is TGTGCCAGCAGCCACCGGGACAGGGTAAACTATGGCTACACCTTC. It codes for CASSHRDRVNYGYTF. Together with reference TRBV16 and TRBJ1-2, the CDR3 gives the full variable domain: GEEVAQTPKHLVRGEGQKAKLYCAPIKGHSYVFWYQQVLKNEFKFLISFQNENVFDETGMPKERFSAKCLPNSPCSLEIQATKLEDSAVYFCASSHRDRVNYGYTFGSGTRLTVV.

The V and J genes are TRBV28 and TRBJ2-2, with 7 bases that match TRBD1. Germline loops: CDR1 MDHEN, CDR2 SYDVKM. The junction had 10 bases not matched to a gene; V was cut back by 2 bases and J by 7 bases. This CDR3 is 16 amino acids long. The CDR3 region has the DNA TGTGCCAGCAGTTTACCAGGGACAGTGTACCACGGGGAGCTGTTTTTT. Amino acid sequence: CASSLPGTVYHGELFF.

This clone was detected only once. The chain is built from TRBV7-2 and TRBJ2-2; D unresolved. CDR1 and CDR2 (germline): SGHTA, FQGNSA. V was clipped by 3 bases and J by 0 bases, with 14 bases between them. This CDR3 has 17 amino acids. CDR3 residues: CASSFSSARANTGELFF. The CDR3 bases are TGTGCCAGCAGCTTTTCCTCTGCCCGGGCGAACACCGGGGAGCTGTTTTTT.

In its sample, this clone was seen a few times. The CDR3 nucleotides read TGTGCCAGTCCCTTTGGCTACACCTTC. This codes for CASPFGYTF. The V and J genes are TRBV28 and TRBJ1-2, with D unresolved. The V end lost 9 bases, the J end lost 7 bases, and 6 bases lay between the germline ends. This CDR3 region has 9 residues. Per germline, CDR1 MDHEN and CDR2 SYDVKM.

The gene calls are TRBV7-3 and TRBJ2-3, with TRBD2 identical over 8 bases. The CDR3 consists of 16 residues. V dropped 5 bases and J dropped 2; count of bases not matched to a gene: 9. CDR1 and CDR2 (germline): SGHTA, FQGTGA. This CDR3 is CASSGRGLDDTDTQYF. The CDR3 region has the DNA TGTGCCAGCAGCGGCCGGGGACTAGATGACACAGATACGCAGTATTTT.

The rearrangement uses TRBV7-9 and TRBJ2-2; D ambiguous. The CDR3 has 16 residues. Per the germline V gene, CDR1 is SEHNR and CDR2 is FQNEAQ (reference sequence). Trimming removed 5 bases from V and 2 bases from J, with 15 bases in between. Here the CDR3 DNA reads TGTGCCAGCAGCAATAGGAAGGGCACCAACACCGGGGAGCTGTTTTTT. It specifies CASSNRKGTNTGELFF.

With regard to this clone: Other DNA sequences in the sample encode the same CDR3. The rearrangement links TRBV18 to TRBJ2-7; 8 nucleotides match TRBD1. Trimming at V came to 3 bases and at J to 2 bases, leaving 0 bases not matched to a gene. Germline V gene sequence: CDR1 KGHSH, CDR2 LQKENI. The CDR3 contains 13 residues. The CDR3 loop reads CASSPTGAYEQYF. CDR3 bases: TGTGCCAGCTCACCGACAGGGGCCTACGAGCAGTACTTC.

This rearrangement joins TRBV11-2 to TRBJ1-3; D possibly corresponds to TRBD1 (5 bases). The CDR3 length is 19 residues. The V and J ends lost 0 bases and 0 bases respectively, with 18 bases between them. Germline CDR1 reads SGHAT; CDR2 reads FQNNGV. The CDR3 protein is CASSLDFTGFGASGNTIYF. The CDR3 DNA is TGTGCCAGCAGCTTAGATTTTACCGGGTTCGGGGCCTCTGGAAACACCATATATTTT.

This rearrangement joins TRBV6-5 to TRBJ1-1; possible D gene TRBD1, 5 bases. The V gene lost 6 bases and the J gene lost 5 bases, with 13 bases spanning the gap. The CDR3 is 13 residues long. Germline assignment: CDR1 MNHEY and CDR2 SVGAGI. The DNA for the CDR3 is TGTGCCAGCAGGGTAGGGACTTTGACTGAAGCTTTCTTT. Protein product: CASRVGTLTEAFF.